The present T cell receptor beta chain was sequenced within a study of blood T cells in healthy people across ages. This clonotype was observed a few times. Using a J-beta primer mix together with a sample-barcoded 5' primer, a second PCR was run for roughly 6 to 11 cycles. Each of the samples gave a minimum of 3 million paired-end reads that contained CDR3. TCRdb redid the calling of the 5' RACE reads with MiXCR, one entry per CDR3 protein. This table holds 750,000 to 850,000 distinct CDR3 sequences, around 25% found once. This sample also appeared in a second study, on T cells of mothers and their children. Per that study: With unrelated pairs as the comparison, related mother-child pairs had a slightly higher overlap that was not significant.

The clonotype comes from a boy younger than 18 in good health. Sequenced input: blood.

CDR3 in amino acids: CSVEDLFEGLETQYF. The CDR3 nucleotides read TGCAGCGTTGAAGATCTTTTCGAAGGGCTAGAGACCCAGTACTTC. V gene TRBV29-1 combines with J gene TRBJ2-5; D gene uncertain. The CDR3 is 15 residues long. The germline CDR1 and CDR2 sequences are SQVTM and ANQGSEA. V was shortened by 0 bases and J by 4 bases, with 15 bases between the two germline ends.